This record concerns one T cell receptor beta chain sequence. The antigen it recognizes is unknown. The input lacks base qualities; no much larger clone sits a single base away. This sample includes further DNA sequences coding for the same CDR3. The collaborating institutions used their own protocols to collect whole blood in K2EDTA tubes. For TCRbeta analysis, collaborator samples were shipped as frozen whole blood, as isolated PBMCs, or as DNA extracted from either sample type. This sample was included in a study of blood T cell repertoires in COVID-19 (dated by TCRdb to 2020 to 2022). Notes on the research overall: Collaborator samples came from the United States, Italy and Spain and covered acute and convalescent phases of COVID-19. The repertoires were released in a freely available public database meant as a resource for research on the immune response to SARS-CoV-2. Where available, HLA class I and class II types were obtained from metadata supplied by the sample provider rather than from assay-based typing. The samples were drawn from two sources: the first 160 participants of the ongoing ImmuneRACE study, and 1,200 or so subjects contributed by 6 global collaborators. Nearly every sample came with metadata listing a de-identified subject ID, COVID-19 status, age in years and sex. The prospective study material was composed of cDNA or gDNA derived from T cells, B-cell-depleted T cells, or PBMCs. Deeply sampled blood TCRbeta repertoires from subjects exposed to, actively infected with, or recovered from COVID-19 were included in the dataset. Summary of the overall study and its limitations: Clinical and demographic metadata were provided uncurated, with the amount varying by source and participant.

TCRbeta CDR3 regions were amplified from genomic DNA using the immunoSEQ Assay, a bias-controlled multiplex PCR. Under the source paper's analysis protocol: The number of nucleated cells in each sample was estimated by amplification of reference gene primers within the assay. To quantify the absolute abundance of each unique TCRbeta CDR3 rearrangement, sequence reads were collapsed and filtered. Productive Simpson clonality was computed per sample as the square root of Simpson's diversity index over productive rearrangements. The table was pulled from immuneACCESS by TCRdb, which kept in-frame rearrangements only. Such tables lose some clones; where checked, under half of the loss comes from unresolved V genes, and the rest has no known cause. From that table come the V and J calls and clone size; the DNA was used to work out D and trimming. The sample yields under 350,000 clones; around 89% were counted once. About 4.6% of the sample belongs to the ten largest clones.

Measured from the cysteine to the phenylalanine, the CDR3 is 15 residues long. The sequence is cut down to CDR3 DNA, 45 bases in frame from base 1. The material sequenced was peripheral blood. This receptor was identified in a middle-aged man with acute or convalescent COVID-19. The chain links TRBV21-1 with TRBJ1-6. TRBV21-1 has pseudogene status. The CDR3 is CASSSGGPGNSPLHF. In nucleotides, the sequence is TGTGCCAGCAGCAGCGGAGGTCCTGGAAATTCACCCCTCCACTTT.